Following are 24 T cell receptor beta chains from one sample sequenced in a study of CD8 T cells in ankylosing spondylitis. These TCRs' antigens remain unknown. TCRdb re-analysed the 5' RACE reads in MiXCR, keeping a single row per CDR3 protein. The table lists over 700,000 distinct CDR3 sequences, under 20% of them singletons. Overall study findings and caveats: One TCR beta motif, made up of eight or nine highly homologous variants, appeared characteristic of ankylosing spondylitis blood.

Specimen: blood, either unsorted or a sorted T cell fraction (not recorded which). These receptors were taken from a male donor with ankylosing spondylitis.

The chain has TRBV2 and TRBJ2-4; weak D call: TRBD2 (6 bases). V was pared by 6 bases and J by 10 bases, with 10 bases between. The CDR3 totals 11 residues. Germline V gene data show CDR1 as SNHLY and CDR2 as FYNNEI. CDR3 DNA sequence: TGTGCCAGCAGGGAAAGCGGGATTCAGTACTTC. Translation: CASRESGIQYF.

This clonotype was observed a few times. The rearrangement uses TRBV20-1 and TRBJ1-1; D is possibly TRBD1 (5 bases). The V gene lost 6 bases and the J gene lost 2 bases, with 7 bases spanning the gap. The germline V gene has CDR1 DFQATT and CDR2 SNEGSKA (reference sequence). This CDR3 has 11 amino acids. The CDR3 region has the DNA TGCAGTGCCCAGGGTAACACTGAAGCTTTCTTT. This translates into CSAQGNTEAFF.

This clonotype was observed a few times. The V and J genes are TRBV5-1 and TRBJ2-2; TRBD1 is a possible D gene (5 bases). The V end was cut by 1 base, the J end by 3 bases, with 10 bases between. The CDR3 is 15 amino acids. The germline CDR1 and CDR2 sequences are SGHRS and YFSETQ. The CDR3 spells CASSLLGPYTGELFF. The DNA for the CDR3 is TGCGCCAGCAGCTTGCTGGGGCCCTACACCGGGGAGCTGTTTTTT.

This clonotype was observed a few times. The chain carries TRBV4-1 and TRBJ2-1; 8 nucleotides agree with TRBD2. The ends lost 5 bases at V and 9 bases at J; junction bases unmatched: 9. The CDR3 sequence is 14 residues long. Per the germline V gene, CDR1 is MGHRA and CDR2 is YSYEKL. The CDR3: CASSVGAAGGEQFF. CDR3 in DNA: TGCGCCAGCAGCGTAGGAGCGGCGGGAGGTGAGCAGTTCTTC.

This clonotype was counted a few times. CDR3 nucleotides: TGTGCCAGCTGGCAGAGCACAGATACGCAGTATTTT. Translated, it gives CASWQSTDTQYF. The chain uses TRBV6-2 or TRBV6-3 and TRBJ2-3; D gene ambiguous. Germline CDR1 is MNHEY and CDR2 is SVGEGT. The CDR3 totals 12 residues. Trimming pared 8 bases from V and 0 bases from J, leaving 6 bases between.

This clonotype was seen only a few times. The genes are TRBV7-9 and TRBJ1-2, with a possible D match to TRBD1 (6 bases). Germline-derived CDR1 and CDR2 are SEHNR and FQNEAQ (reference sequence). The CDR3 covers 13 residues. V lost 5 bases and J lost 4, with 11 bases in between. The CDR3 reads CASSPGTTYGYTF. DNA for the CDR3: TGTGCCAGCAGCCCCGGGACAACCTATGGCTACACCTTC.

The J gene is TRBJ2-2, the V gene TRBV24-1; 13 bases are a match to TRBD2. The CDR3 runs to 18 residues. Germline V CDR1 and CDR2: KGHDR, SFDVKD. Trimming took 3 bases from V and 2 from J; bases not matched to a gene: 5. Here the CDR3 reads CATSDATSGRSNTGELFF. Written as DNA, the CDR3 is TGTGCCACCAGTGATGCGACTAGCGGGAGGTCAAACACCGGGGAGCTGTTTTTT.

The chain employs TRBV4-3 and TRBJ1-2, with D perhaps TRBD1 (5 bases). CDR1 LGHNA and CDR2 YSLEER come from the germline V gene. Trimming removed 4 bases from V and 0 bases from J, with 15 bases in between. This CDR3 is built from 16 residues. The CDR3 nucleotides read TGCGCCAGCAGCCCTTCTAGGGACCTTACTAACTATGGCTACACCTTC. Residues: CASSPSRDLTNYGYTF.

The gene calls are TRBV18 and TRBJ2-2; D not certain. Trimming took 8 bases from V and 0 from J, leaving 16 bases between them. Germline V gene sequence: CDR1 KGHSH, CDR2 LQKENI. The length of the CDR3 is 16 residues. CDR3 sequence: CASAPRRTSNTGELFF. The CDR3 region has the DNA TGTGCCAGCGCCCCCAGGAGAACTTCGAACACCGGGGAGCTGTTTTTT. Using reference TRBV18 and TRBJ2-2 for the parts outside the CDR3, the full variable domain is NAGVMQNPRHLVRRRGQEARLRCSPMKGHSHVYWYRQLPEEGLKFMVYLQKENIIDESGMPKERFSAEFPKEGPSILRIQQVVRGDSAAYFCASAPRRTSNTGELFFGEGSRLTVL.

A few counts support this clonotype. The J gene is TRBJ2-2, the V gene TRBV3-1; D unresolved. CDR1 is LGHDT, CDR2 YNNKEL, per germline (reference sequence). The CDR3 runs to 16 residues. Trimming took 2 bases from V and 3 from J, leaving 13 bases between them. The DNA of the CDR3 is TGTGCCAGCAGCCAAAGTTTGAACTGGCACACCGGGGAGCTGTTTTTT. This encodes CASSQSLNWHTGELFF.

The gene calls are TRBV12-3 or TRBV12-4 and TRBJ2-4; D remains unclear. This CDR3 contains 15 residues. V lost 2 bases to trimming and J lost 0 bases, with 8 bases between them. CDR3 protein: CASSLIRGAKNIQYF. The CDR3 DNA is TGTGCCAGCAGTTTAATTCGCGGAGCCAAAAACATTCAGTACTTC.

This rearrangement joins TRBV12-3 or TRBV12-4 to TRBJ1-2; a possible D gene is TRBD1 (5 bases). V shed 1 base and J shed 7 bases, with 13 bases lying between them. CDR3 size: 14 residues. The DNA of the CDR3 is TGTGCCAGCAGTTTAGGGGGACCTCTCTTTGGCTACACCTTC. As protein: CASSLGGPLFGYTF.

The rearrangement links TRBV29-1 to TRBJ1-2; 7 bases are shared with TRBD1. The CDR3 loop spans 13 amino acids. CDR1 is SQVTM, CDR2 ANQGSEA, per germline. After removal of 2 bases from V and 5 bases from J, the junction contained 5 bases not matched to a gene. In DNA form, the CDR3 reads TGCAGCGTTGAAAGTGGGACAGCTTATGGCTACACCTTC. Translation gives CSVESGTAYGYTF.

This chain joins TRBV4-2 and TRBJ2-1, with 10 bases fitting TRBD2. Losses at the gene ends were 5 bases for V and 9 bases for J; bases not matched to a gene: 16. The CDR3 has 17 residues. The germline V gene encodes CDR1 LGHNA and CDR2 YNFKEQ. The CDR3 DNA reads TGTGCCAGCAGCAAAACTCTAGCGGGAGAGCTGCGGGCTGAGCAGTTCTTC. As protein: CASSKTLAGELRAEQFF.

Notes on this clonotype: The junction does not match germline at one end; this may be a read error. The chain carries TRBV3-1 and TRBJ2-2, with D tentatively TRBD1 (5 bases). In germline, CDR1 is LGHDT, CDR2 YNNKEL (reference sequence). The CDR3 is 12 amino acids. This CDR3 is CGSSQGTGELFF. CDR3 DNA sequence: TGTGGCAGCAGCCAGGGTACCGGGGAGCTGTTTTTT.

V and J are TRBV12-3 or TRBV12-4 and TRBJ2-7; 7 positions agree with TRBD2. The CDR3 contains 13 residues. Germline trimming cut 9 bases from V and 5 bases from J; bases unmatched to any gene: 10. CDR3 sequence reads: CASRLGGGNEQYF. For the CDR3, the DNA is TGTGCCAGTCGTTTAGGCGGGGGTAACGAGCAGTACTTC.

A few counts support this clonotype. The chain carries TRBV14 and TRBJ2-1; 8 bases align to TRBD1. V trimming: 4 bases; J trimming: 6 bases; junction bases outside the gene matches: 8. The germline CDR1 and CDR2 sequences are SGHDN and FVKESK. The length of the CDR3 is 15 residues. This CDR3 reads CASSPTGAGPNEQFF. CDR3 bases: TGTGCCAGCAGCCCGACAGGGGCGGGCCCCAATGAGCAGTTCTTC. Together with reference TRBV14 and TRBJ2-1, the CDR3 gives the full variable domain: EAGVTQFPSHSVIEKGQTVTLRCDPISGHDNLYWYRRVMGKEIKFLLHFVKESKQDESGMPNNRFLAERTGGTYSTLKVQPAELEDSGVYFCASSPTGAGPNEQFFGPGTRLTVL.

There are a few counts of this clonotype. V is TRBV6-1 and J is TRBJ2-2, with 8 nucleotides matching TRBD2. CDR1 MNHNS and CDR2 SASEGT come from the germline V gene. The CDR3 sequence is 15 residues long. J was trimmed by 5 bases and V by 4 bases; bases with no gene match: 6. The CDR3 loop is CASSVRGVWTGELFF. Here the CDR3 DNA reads TGTGCCAGCAGTGTGCGGGGGGTTTGGACCGGGGAGCTGTTTTTT.

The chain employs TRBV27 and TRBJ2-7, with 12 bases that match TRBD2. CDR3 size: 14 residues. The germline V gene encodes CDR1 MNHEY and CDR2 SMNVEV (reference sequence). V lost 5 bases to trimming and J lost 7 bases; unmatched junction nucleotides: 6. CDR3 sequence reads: CASSRTSGTGEQYF. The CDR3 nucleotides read TGTGCCAGCAGTAGGACTAGCGGGACGGGGGAGCAGTACTTC.

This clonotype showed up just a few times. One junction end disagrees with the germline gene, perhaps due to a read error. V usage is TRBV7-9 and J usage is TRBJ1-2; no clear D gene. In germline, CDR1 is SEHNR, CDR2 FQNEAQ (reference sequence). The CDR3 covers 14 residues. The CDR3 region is CASSFQSLNDGYTF. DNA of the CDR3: TGTGCCAGCAGCTTTCAATCCCTTAACGATGGCTACACCTTC.

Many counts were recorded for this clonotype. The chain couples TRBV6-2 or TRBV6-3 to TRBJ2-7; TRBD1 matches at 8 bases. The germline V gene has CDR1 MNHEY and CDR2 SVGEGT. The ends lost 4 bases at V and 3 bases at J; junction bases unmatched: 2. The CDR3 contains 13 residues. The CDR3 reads CASSWDRHYEQYF. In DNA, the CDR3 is TGTGCCAGCAGTTGGGACAGGCACTACGAGCAGTACTTC.

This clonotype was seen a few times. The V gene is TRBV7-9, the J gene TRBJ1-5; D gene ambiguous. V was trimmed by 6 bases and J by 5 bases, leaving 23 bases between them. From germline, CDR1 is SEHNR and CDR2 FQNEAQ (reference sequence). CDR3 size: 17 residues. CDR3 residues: CASSHYDPLGGHQPQHF. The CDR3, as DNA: TGTGCCAGCAGTCACTATGACCCCTTGGGCGGTCATCAGCCCCAGCATTTT. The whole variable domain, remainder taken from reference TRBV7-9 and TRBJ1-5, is DTGVSQNPRHKITKRGQNVTFRCDPISEHNRLYWYRQTLGQGPEFLTYFQNEAQLEKSRLLSDRFSAERPKGSFSTLEIQRTEQGDSAMYLCASSHYDPLGGHQPQHFGDGTRLSIL.

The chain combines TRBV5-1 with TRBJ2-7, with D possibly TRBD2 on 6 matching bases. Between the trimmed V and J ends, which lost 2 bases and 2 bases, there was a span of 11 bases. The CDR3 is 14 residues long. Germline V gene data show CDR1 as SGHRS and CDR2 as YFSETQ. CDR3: CASSFVEGTYEQYF. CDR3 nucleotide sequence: TGCGCCAGCAGCTTCGTGGAGGGAACCTACGAGCAGTACTTC.

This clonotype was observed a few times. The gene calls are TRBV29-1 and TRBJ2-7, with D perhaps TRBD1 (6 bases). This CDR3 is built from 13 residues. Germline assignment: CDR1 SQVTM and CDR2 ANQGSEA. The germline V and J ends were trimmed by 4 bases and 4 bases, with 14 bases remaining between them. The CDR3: CSVATGSPYEQYF. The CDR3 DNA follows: TGCAGCGTTGCGACAGGCTCCCCTTACGAGCAGTACTTC.